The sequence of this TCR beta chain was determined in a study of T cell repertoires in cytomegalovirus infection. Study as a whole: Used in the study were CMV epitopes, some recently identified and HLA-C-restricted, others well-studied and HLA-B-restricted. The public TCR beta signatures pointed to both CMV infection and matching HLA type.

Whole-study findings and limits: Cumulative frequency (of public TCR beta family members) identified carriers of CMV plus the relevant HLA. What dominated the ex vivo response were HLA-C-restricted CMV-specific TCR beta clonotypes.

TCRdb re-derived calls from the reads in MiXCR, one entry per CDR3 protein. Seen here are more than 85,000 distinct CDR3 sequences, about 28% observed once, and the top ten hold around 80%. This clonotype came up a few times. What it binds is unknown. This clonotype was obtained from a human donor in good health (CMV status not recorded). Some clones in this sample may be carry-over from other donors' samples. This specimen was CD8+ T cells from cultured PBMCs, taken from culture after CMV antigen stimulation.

CDR3 bases: TGTGCCATCAGTATTGACAGGCTTGGCACTGAAGCTTTCTTT. Its translation is CAISIDRLGTEAFF. The chain has TRBV10-3 and TRBJ1-1; D might be TRBD1 (6 bases). V lost 5 bases and J 4 bases, leaving 14 bases between the germline ends. Looked up from germline, CDR1 is ENHRY and CDR2 is SYGVKD. This CDR3 is 14 amino acids long.